What follows is one T cell receptor beta chain and its context. The germline CDR1 and CDR2 sequences are SGHRS and YFSETQ. The germline V and J ends were trimmed by 2 bases and 6 bases, with 20 bases remaining between them. The CDR3 is 16 residues long. This specimen belongs to a study of shared clonotypes between healthy human individuals. Here immunoSEQ multiplex PCR was the method, and the copy in TCRdb shows in-frame clones only, minus some. The repertoire holds roughly 520,000 clones, with around 95% as singletons. Each sample came from a Caucasian adult donor living in Nashville, Tennessee. The genes are TRBV5-1 and TRBJ1-1, with a tentative D call TRBD1 (5 bases). This clonotype originated in a woman in her 30s in good health. Sequencing was performed on naive CD4+ T cells sorted from blood. Stated subset: CD45RA+ positively selected. CDR3 DNA sequence: TGCGCCAGCAGCTTCCCCACGGGGGGTACTGTTGCTGAAGCTTTCTTT. Translation: CASSFPTGGTVAEAFF.